The clone carrying this TCR beta chain was seen only a few times. Antigen specificity is unknown. The CDR3 sequence is 14 residues long. V was pared by 3 bases and J by 7 bases, with 12 bases between. Germline CDR1 is MNHEY and CDR2 is SMNVEV (reference sequence). This record belongs to a study of T cell responses to AZD1222 COVID-19 vaccine. Findings and caveats of the study: CD4 TCRs associated with vaccination spanned spike, dominating at 160-218 and 743-854.

The repertoire was sequenced with immunoSEQ multiplex PCR; TCRdb's copy has only in-frame clones and lacks some. The repertoire holds approximately 75,000 clones, around 86% seen once, with more than 15% in the top ten. The clonotype was recovered from an adult who received the AZD1222 COVID-19 vaccine. Sequenced here: peripheral blood, sampled 28 days after the second AZD1222 dose. This chain links TRBV27 with TRBJ1-4; no definite D call. The CDR3 DNA is TGTGCCAGCAGTTTTCTGGGCGGAGTTGAAAAACTGTTTTTT. Its protein product is CASSFLGGVEKLFF. The whole variable domain, remainder taken from reference TRBV27 and TRBJ1-4, is EAQVTQNPRYLITVTGKKLTVTCSQNMNHEYMSWYRQDPGLGLRQIYYSMNVEVTDKGDVPEGYKVSRKEKRNFPLILESPSPNQTSLYFCASSFLGGVEKLFFGSGTQLSVL.